The rows below give T cell receptor beta chains drawn from one sample of a study of blood T cell repertoires in COVID-19. Method: immunoSEQ multiplex PCR; TCRdb's copy keeps in-frame clones and lacks some. Of more than 350,000 clones in the sample, approximately 87% were seen once. The sequencing input was PBMCs or T cells enriched from blood (not recorded which). The source of these receptors is a woman between 50 and 59 years old who had recovered from COVID-19. CDR3s include the opening cysteine and the closing phenylalanine or tryptophan. The order of the fields is clone size, V gene, D gene, J gene, CDR3 protein, CDR3 DNA. The D gene is left open where the match is weak. The size of a clone is reported for some rows only, either as once, few or many, or as a class for expanded clones.

clone_size: NA
v_call: TRBV23-1
d_call: TRBD1
j_call: TRBJ1-1
cdr3_aa: CASSQSKSGQGDGTEAFF
cdr3_nt: TGCGCCAGCAGTCAATCGAAATCGGGACAGGGGGATGGCACTGAAGCTTTCTTT

clone_size: NA
v_call: TRBV6-1
d_call: NA
j_call: TRBJ1-6
cdr3_aa: CASSDQVIWNSPLHF
cdr3_nt: TGTGCCAGCAGTGACCAGGTGATTTGGAATTCACCCCTCCACTTT

clone_size: NA
v_call: TRBV7-8
d_call: TRBD1
j_call: TRBJ2-1
cdr3_aa: CASSLTGVYNEQFF
cdr3_nt: TGTGCCAGCAGCTTGACAGGGGTCTACAATGAGCAGTTCTTC

clone_size: NA
v_call: TRBV19
d_call: NA
j_call: TRBJ1-2
cdr3_aa: CASSPRAGDGYGYTF
cdr3_nt: TGTGCCAGTAGCCCGCGGGCAGGGGACGGCTATGGCTACACCTTC

clone_size: NA
v_call: TRBV19
d_call: TRBD1
j_call: TRBJ1-2
cdr3_aa: CATKQDRANYGYTF
cdr3_nt: TGTGCCACCAAGCAAGACAGGGCGAACTATGGCTACACCTTC

clone_size: NA
v_call: TRBV3-1/TRBV3-2
d_call: NA
j_call: TRBJ1-3
cdr3_aa: CASSQGTSPGNTIYF
cdr3_nt: TGTGCCAGCAGCCAAGGGACAAGCCCTGGAAACACCATATATTTT

clone_size: NA
v_call: TRBV27
d_call: NA
j_call: TRBJ1-3
cdr3_aa: CASSPLGGLGNTIYF
cdr3_nt: TGTGCCAGCAGTCCCCTGGGGGGTCTAGGAAACACCATATATTTT

clone_size: NA
v_call: TRBV7-6
d_call: NA
j_call: TRBJ1-2
cdr3_aa: CASSPGGVGNPSGYTF
cdr3_nt: TGTGCCAGCAGCCCGGGAGGGGTTGGGAACCCCTCTGGCTACACCTTC

clone_size: NA
v_call: TRBV4-3
d_call: NA
j_call: TRBJ2-4
cdr3_aa: CASSQEYIAKNIQYF
cdr3_nt: TGCGCCAGCAGCCAAGAGTACATAGCCAAAAACATTCAGTACTTC

clone_size: NA
v_call: TRBV7-9
d_call: NA
j_call: TRBJ1-1
cdr3_aa: CASSLDGQSNTEAFF
cdr3_nt: TGTGCCAGCAGCTTAGATGGGCAGTCGAACACTGAAGCTTTCTTT

clone_size: NA
v_call: TRBV6-1
d_call: NA
j_call: TRBJ1-1
cdr3_aa: CASSEGVGADTEAFF
cdr3_nt: TGTGCCAGCAGTGAAGGGGTGGGAGCGGACACTGAAGCTTTCTTT

clone_size: once
v_call: TRBV30
d_call: TRBD1
j_call: TRBJ1-3
cdr3_aa: CAWSADHRGNSGNTIYF
cdr3_nt: TGTGCCTGGAGTGCCGATCACAGGGGAAACTCTGGAAACACCATATATTTT